These 7 T cell receptor beta chains were all obtained from the same sample, sequenced in a study of blood T cells in healthy people across ages (dated by TCRdb to between 2015 and 2016). The library was made by 5' RACE. The reads were generated on an Illumina HiSeq 2500. The second PCR ran for about 6 to 12 cycles and used a J-beta primer mix along with a sample-barcoded 5' primer. TCRdb took the public reads, trimmed them with fastp at Q25, ran MiXCR for clone calling and kept in-frame beta chains. CDR3 protein sequences are deduplicated, and each keeps its most common genes and DNA. This sample gives 550,000 to 600,000 distinct CDR3 sequences in total; around 48% of them show up just once. The top ten constitute under 30% of the sample. Source material: blood. The receptor source for this set is an elderly man in good health.

This sequence joins TRBV4-3 and TRBJ2-5; D unresolved. The DNA end lines up better with TRBJ2-7; the J call may be wrong. Germline loops: CDR1 LGHNA, CDR2 YSLEER. The CDR3 covers 14 residues. The CDR3 DNA sequence: TGCGCCAGCAGCCCGCAGGTTATCTCCTACGAGCAGTACTTC. The encoded protein is CASSPQVISYEQYF.

The chain combines TRBV20-1 with TRBJ2-3; 9 bases fit TRBD2. Germline assignment: CDR1 DFQATT and CDR2 SNEGSKA (reference sequence). The CDR3 sequence is 17 residues long. The ends lost 4 bases at V and 1 base at J; junction bases unmatched: 12. CDR3 bases: TGCAGTGCTAATAGCGGGAGACTCCGAGGGGGCACAGATACGCAGTATTTT. Its translation: CSANSGRLRGGTDTQYF.

The sample holds one count of this clonotype. The CDR3 sequence is CASSEGGRLSSYEQYF. The CDR3 DNA follows: TGTGCCAGCAGTGAGGGGGGCAGGCTCAGCTCCTACGAGCAGTACTTC. V usage is TRBV25-1 and J usage is TRBJ2-7, with D perhaps TRBD1 or TRBD2 (6 bases each). V was trimmed by 3 bases and J by 0 bases, leaving 15 bases between them. The CDR3 consists of 16 residues. In germline, CDR1 is MGHDK, CDR2 SYGVNS.

This clonotype was detected only a few times. In nucleotides, the CDR3 is TGTGCCAGCAGCTTTCCAAGCGGGAGTTTAGATACGCAGTATTTT. This encodes CASSFPSGSLDTQYF. The J gene is TRBJ2-3, the V gene TRBV7-9; the match to TRBD2 covers 8 bases. The CDR3 length is 15 residues. Per the germline V gene, CDR1 is SEHNR and CDR2 is FQNEAQ (reference sequence). The J segment lost 5 bases and the V segment lost 3 bases, leaving 7 bases of the junction unmatched.

CDR3 coding DNA: TGTGCCAGCAGCACCGATCGGGGACAGGGATACGAGCAGTACTTC. Translation: CASSTDRGQGYEQYF. This chain connects TRBV7-9 to TRBJ2-4; 9 nucleotides align to TRBD1. Matching the DNA end better, TRBJ2-7 makes the J call doubtful. Germline CDR1 and CDR2: SEHNR and FQNEAQ (reference sequence). The CDR3 covers 15 residues.

The V call is TRBV27, the J call TRBJ2-7, with D unresolved. Germline V gene lookup returns CDR1 MNHEY and CDR2 SMNVEV (reference sequence). This CDR3 has 13 amino acids. Between the trimmed V and J ends, which lost 3 bases and 4 bases, there was a span of 10 bases. The CDR3 loop is CASSFSVGYEQYF. The CDR3, as DNA: TGTGCCAGCAGTTTTTCTGTCGGTTACGAGCAGTACTTC.

The chain has TRBV5-1 and TRBJ1-1; TRBD1 matches at 7 bases. The CDR3 loop spans 18 amino acids. The V gene end was trimmed by 0 bases and the J gene end by 1 base; junction bases not matched to a gene: 12. CDR1 and CDR2 from the germline V gene are SGHRS and YFSETQ. The CDR3 protein is CASSLAPGQLTANTEAFF. DNA for the CDR3: TGCGCCAGCAGCTTGGCCCCGGGACAGCTTACGGCGAACACTGAAGCTTTCTTT.